This T cell receptor beta chain was captured by sequencing in a study of blood T cell repertoires in COVID-19. Study-wide context: Spain, Italy and the United States supplied samples that represented acute and convalescent COVID-19.

Original processing notes: Researchers report that nucleated cell counts were estimated from reference gene primer amplification. The repertoire was sequenced with immunoSEQ multiplex PCR; TCRdb's copy has only in-frame clones and lacks some. For V, J and clone size, that table is used; D and trimming come from the DNA. The repertoire holds about 73,000 clones, with 70% to 85% as singletons. This CDR3 is built from 16 residues. Per the germline V gene, CDR1 is SGHRS and CDR2 is YFSETQ. Germline trimming cut 0 bases from V and 4 bases from J; bases unmatched to any gene: 9. Sequenced material: peripheral blood. The J gene is TRBJ2-5, the V gene TRBV5-1; 7 bases map to TRBD1. The TCR was taken from a woman in her sixties with acute or convalescent COVID-19. This chain's CDR3 is CASSLAETGYGETQYF. As DNA, the CDR3 is TGCGCCAGCAGCTTGGCGGAGACAGGGTACGGAGAGACCCAGTACTTC.